The clone carrying this T cell receptor beta chain was counted between two and nine times. Its specificity is unknown. Germline CDR1 is SGHRS and CDR2 is YFSETQ. Trimming stripped 0 bases from V and 5 bases from J, with 11 bases between. The CDR3 is 14 amino acids. The sample comes from a study of T cells in Graves' hyperthyroidism and ophthalmopathy. Study-level findings and limits: Ophthalmopathy was identified by the model a median around 5.9 months ahead of onset. By a 13 V-J model, ophthalmopathy was set apart from stable hyperthyroidism.

Hyperthyroidism was newly diagnosed in patients aged 18 to 65 (duration under 2 months). Clinical symptoms, serum thyroxine, TRAb, thyroid ultrasound and orbital computed tomography established diagnosis. Amplified regions were TCR beta CDR3 sequences from RNA transcripts. Initially, a first-round RT-PCR of the TCR CDR3 employed the HTBI primer set. Each CDR3 protein gets one entry after TCRdb re-called the multiplex PCR reads with MiXCR. The repertoire holds 480,000 or so distinct CDR3 sequences, with under 15% as singletons. This TCR was sampled from a woman aged 18-35 years with Graves' hyperthyroidism. V gene TRBV5-1 combines with J gene TRBJ1-1, with D perhaps matching TRBD1 (5 bases). Sequencing was done on a sample of blood. As DNA, the CDR3 is TGCGCCAGCAGCTTGGCTGGGGCCTGGACTGAAGCTTTCTTT. The encoded protein is CASSLAGAWTEAFF.